Listed below are T cell receptor beta chains from one sample, sequenced in a study of T cell responses to AZD1222 COVID-19 vaccine. The data were produced by immunoSEQ multiplex PCR, yet TCRdb's version contains in-frame clones alone and is incomplete. The sample holds around 130,000 clones, approximately 90% seen once. The sample in question was peripheral blood, obtained on day 0 of AZD1222 vaccination. Receptors were obtained from an adult in good health. The CDR3 runs from the conserved cysteine through the conserved F or W. D genes are given only for firm matches. The listing skips clone size in some rows; elsewhere it reads once, few, many or a size class.

v_call	clone_size	j_call	cdr3_length	d_call	cdr3_nt	cdr3_aa
TRBV7-7	-	TRBJ1-1	13	-	TGTGCCAGCAGCCTCGACTTGAGTACTGAAGCTTTCTTT	CASSLDLSTEAFF
TRBV4-2	once	TRBJ1-5	13	-	TGTGCCAGCAGCCAAGACGTGGCTCAGCCCCAGCATTTT	CASSQDVAQPQHF
TRBV9	-	TRBJ2-3	14	-	TGTGCCAGCAGCGCAGGACAGAGGACAGATACGCAGTATTTT	CASSAGQRTDTQYF
TRBV7-9	-	TRBJ1-4	16	TRBD1	TGTGCCAGCAGCTCGACGTCCGGGACAGAGAATGAAAAACTGTTTTTT	CASSSTSGTENEKLFF
TRBV5-1	-	TRBJ2-7	15	TRBD2	TGCGCCAGCAGCCCCGAAAGCGGGGGACGCTACGAGCAGTACTTC	CASSPESGGRYEQYF
TRBV25-1	few	TRBJ1-1	16	-	TGTGCCAGCAGTGAATTGGGACCGAGCATGAACACTGAAGCTTTCTTT	CASSELGPSMNTEAFF
TRBV7-2	-	TRBJ2-3	15	-	TGTGCCAGCAGCTCGGGACTCCCAGGGACAGATACGCAGTATTTT	CASSSGLPGTDTQYF
TRBV6-2/TRBV6-3	-	TRBJ2-1	16	-	TGTGCCAGCAGTTGGGAGGCGGGACGGTTAGGGAATGAGCAGTTCTTC	CASSWEAGRLGNEQFF
TRBV7-2	once	TRBJ1-2	15	-	TGTGCCAGCAGCTCCCCGGGGCGACTTAACTATGGCTACACCTTC	CASSSPGRLNYGYTF
TRBV19	-	TRBJ1-5	13	-	TGTGCCAGTAGCACAGGTTTCCCTTCTCCCCAGCATTTT	CASSTGFPSPQHF
TRBV18	-	TRBJ2-5	14	-	TGTGCCAGCTCACCGGGGGTCCTAGCAGAGACCCAGTACTTC	CASSPGVLAETQYF
TRBV28	-	TRBJ1-1	15	TRBD1	TGTGCCAGCAGTACCGCCGGGACAGGAGGAACTGAAGCTTTCTTT	CASSTAGTGGTEAFF
TRBV13	-	TRBJ1-2	13	TRBD1	TGTGCCAGCACCGCGAAGGGGGCGTGGGGCTACACCTTC	CASTAKGAWGYTF
TRBV7-9	-	TRBJ2-7	16	-	TGTGCCAGCAGCCCACCACCGGGACGGCCGACCTACGAGCAGTACTTC	CASSPPPGRPTYEQYF
TRBV19	-	TRBJ2-7	15	TRBD1	TGTGCCAGTAGTATCCCGGGACAGGGACGCTACGAGCAGTACTTC	CASSIPGQGRYEQYF
TRBV5-6	-	TRBJ2-7	11	-	TGTGCCAGCAGCTTAAACTACGAGCAGTACTTC	CASSLNYEQYF
TRBV30	-	TRBJ2-7	14	-	TGTGCCTGGAGTGTACAGGAGTTTCTCTACGAGCAGTACTTC	CAWSVQEFLYEQYF
TRBV19	once	TRBJ2-2	15	TRBD1	TGTGCCAGTAGCCCGGGGACAGCGAACACCGGGGAGCTGTTTTTT	CASSPGTANTGELFF
TRBV3-1/TRBV3-2	-	TRBJ1-1	15	-	TGTGCCAGCAGCCAAGATGGGGCGGATAACACTGAAGCTTTCTTT	CASSQDGADNTEAFF
TRBV21-1	-	TRBJ1-3	17	-	TGTGCCAGCAGCAGTCGGACAGGGGGGGTCTCTGGAAACACCATATATTTT	CASSSRTGGVSGNTIYF
TRBV28	-	TRBJ2-7	12	-	TGTGCCAGCAGTGTTTATTCCTACGAGCAGTACTTC	CASSVYSYEQYF
TRBV10-1	once	TRBJ1-2	19	TRBD1	TGCGCCAGCAGTGACCCTCTTGGACAGGGAGGAACCCCTAACTATGGCTACACCTTC	CASSDPLGQGGTPNYGYTF
TRBV11-3	-	TRBJ2-5	14	-	TGTGCCAGCAGCCTCCACGGAAAGGGAGAGACCCAGTACTTC	CASSLHGKGETQYF
TRBV7-9	-	TRBJ1-1	15	-	TGTGCCAGCAGCGGACCTGGCGGGACTAACACTGAAGCTTTCTTT	CASSGPGGTNTEAFF
TRBV29-1	few	TRBJ2-3	12	-	TGCAGCCTTTTAGGAGGGACAGATACGCAGTATTTT	CSLLGGTDTQYF
TRBV7-2	-	TRBJ2-2	15	-	TGTGCCAGCAGCTTAGTGAGGACAGACACCGGGGAGCTGTTTTTT	CASSLVRTDTGELFF
TRBV4-3	-	TRBJ2-2	15	TRBD2	TGCGCCAGCAGCCAAGGGGGCGGGGGCACCGGGGAGCTGTTTTTT	CASSQGGGGTGELFF
TRBV25-1	-	TRBJ2-1	16	TRBD1	TGTGCCAGCAGTGAGCGGACAGGGGGAAATCTCTATGAGCAGTTCTTC	CASSERTGGNLYEQFF
TRBV30	medium-sized	TRBJ1-6	15	-	TGTGCCTGGAGCGGCCGGGGTCGAGGTAATTCACCCCTCCACTTT	CAWSGRGRGNSPLHF
TRBV15	-	TRBJ1-4	14	-	TGTGCCACCAGCAGAGATATGGGGGTGGAAAAACTGTTTTTT	CATSRDMGVEKLFF
TRBV11-2	-	TRBJ1-4	14	-	TGTGCCAGCAGCCCTCGGGAGACAGAAGAAAAACTGTTTTTT	CASSPRETEEKLFF
TRBV10-2	-	TRBJ2-7	15	-	TGCGCCAGCAGTGAGGGGGGCTCAAGCTCCTACGAGCAGTACTTC	CASSEGGSSSYEQYF
TRBV28	-	TRBJ1-6	16	TRBD1	TGTGCCAGCAGGAGAACGACAGGGGGAGATAATTCACCCCTCCACTTT	CASRRTTGGDNSPLHF
TRBV18	-	TRBJ2-1	14	-	TGTGCCAGCTCAACACTGGAGGCTTACAATGAGCAGTTCTTC	CASSTLEAYNEQFF
TRBV4-3	-	TRBJ2-1	14	TRBD1	TGCGCCAGCAGCCTCACAGGGGGCGGCGATGAGCAGTTCTTC	CASSLTGGGDEQFF
TRBV7-2	few	TRBJ1-2	15	-	TGTGCCAGCAGCTCTGGGGGGATTTCTAACTATGGCTACACCTTC	CASSSGGISNYGYTF
TRBV6-5	-	TRBJ1-2	15	-	TGTGCCAGCGCACTCTTTAATACAGGGACCTATGGCTACACCTTC	CASALFNTGTYGYTF
TRBV2	-	TRBJ2-7	13	-	TGTGCCAGCAGTGAATACAGAACCTACGGGCAGTACTTC	CASSEYRTYGQYF
TRBV30	-	TRBJ2-7	13	-	TGTGCCTGGAGTGAGATCCGGGGTGGCGAGCAGTACTTC	CAWSEIRGGEQYF
TRBV18	-	TRBJ2-7	11	-	TGTGCCAGCTCATCGCACTACGAGCAGTACTTC	CASSSHYEQYF
TRBV18	-	TRBJ2-7	16	-	TGTGCCAGCTCACCGGCCCCGGGACACCTTGCCTACGAGCAGTACTTC	CASSPAPGHLAYEQYF
TRBV10-3	few	TRBJ2-1	14	TRBD2	TGTGCCATCAGTGCTAGCGGGGGGAACAATGAGCAGTTCTTC	CAISASGGNNEQFF
TRBV4-1	-	TRBJ2-3	15	TRBD1	TGCGCCAGCAGCCAAGATTGGGACAGTACAGATACGCAGTATTTT	CASSQDWDSTDTQYF
TRBV9	-	TRBJ1-6	12	-	TGTGCCAGCAGCGGCCCCAATTCACCCCTCCACTTT	CASSGPNSPLHF
TRBV12-3/TRBV12-4	-	TRBJ1-6	13	-	TGTGCCAGCAGTCCCCTGGAAAATTCACCCCTCCACTTT	CASSPLENSPLHF
TRBV4-2	-	TRBJ2-1	15	-	TGTGCCAGCAGCCAAGACGTCGAATGGGGGAATGAGCAGTTCTTC	CASSQDVEWGNEQFF
TRBV9	-	TRBJ2-1	13	-	TGTGCCAGCAGCGTAATTCCAGGCGATGAGCAGTTCTTC	CASSVIPGDEQFF
TRBV12-3/TRBV12-4	-	TRBJ1-5	13	-	TGTGCCAGCACCCTACAGGGAAATCAGCCCCAGCATTTT	CASTLQGNQPQHF
TRBV5-1	-	TRBJ1-1	15	-	TGCGCCAGCAGCTTGGTGGAGGGGGGTGGCACTGAAGCTTTCTTT	CASSLVEGGGTEAFF
TRBV28	-	TRBJ2-3	16	-	TGTGCCAGCAGTACTCTAGCGTCGTGGGGGACAGATACGCAGTATTTT	CASSTLASWGTDTQYF
TRBV21-1	-	TRBJ2-7	19	-	TGTCCCAGCAGAAATTGGGCAAACCCGGGACAGGGGGGGATCTACGAGCAGTACTTC	CPSRNWANPGQGGIYEQYF
TRBV10-3	-	TRBJ1-6	16	TRBD1	TGTGCCATCAGTGACCAACAGGGGGCAGGTGATTCACCCCTCCACTTT	CAISDQQGAGDSPLHF
TRBV4-2	-	TRBJ2-7	14	-	TGTGCCAGCAGCCAAGACCTGGGCTCCTACGAGCAGTACTTC	CASSQDLGSYEQYF
TRBV24-1	-	TRBJ2-3	13	-	TGTGCCACCAGTGATGAGGGCACAGATACGCAGTATTTT	CATSDEGTDTQYF
TRBV5-4	once	TRBJ2-7	15	-	TGTGCCAGCAGCTTGGGGCGGGGCCCGCCCTACGAGCAGTACTTC	CASSLGRGPPYEQYF